The 23 T cell receptor beta chains reported below all come from one sample, sequenced in a study of shared clonotypes between healthy human individuals. Repertoires were generated with immunoSEQ multiplex PCR, while TCRdb's copy carries only in-frame clones and drops some. Of hundreds of thousands of clones detected, roughly 70% appear once; the ten largest clones hold approximately 1.6%. The sample comprised memory CD4+ T cells sorted from blood. This sample's subset: CD45RA-negative fraction. These receptors originate from a woman in her twenties or thirties in good health.

In this sample, this clone turned up a few times. CDR3 DNA sequence: TGTGCCAGCAGCTCACGACAGGGAACAGATACGCAGTATTTT. Translated, it gives CASSSRQGTDTQYF. This chain links TRBV13 with TRBJ2-3; 7 positions match TRBD1. From germline, CDR1 is PRHDT and CDR2 FYEKMQ (reference sequence). This CDR3 contains 14 residues. J was trimmed by 3 bases and V by 4 bases; bases with no gene match: 4.

The chain has TRBV28 and TRBJ1-6; maybe TRBD1 (6 bases). The CDR3 spans 15 residues. V was shortened by 7 bases and J by 0 bases, with 10 bases between the two germline ends. Germline CDR1 reads MDHEN; CDR2 reads SYDVKM. Written as DNA, the CDR3 is TGTGCCAGCACGAGGGGGAGCTCCTATAATTCACCCCTCCACTTT. Protein sequence: CASTRGSSYNSPLHF.

The rearrangement links TRBV28 to TRBJ2-5; TRBD1 agrees at 9 bases. The CDR3 is 15 amino acids. Germline V gene sequence: CDR1 MDHEN, CDR2 SYDVKM. After removal of 7 bases from V and 4 bases from J, the junction contained 10 bases not matched to a gene. CDR3: CASIPTGGEVETQYF. In DNA form, the CDR3 reads TGTGCCAGCATTCCCACAGGGGGCGAGGTAGAGACCCAGTACTTC.

The chain carries TRBV7-9 and TRBJ1-2, with D maybe TRBD1 (6 bases). CDR1 is SEHNR, CDR2 FQNEAQ, per germline (reference sequence). The V end was cut by 1 base, the J end by 6 bases, with 9 bases between. The CDR3 has 13 residues. The CDR3 is CASSLESGDGYTF. DNA for the CDR3: TGTGCCAGCAGCTTAGAATCAGGGGATGGCTACACCTTC.

Ten or more counts support this clone. V gene TRBV10-1 combines with J gene TRBJ2-7; D not certain. The CDR3 sequence is 13 residues long. Germline CDR1 WNHNN, CDR2 SYGVQD (reference sequence). With 2 bases removed from V and 4 bases from J, the gap between germline ends came to 9 bases. CDR3 sequence reads: CASSENTEYEQYF. The CDR3 nucleotides read TGCGCCAGCAGTGAGAACACGGAGTACGAGCAGTACTTC.

V is TRBV5-1 and J is TRBJ2-3, with TRBD2 as a possible D gene (6 bases). The CDR3 extends over 15 amino acids. Germline CDR1 is SGHRS and CDR2 is YFSETQ. Trimming pared 1 base from V and 3 bases from J, leaving 12 bases between. The CDR3 bases are TGCGCCAGCAGCTTGATGTCTAGCGTTACAGATACGCAGTATTTT. This codes for CASSLMSSVTDTQYF.

The chain uses TRBV9 and TRBJ2-7; tentatively, D is TRBD2 (6 bases). The CDR3 is 14 residues long. Germline CDR1 is SGDLS and CDR2 is YYNGEE. V lost 3 bases and J lost 4, with 14 bases in between. CDR3 in DNA: TGTGCCAGCAGCGCCCGACTGGAGGGATACGAGCAGTACTTC. As protein: CASSARLEGYEQYF. The full variable domain, rest sourced from reference TRBV9 and TRBJ2-7, is DSGVTQTPKHLITATGQRVTLRCSPRSGDLSVYWYQQSLDQGLQFLIQYYNGEERAKGNILERFSAQQFPDLHSELNLSSLELGDSALYFCASSARLEGYEQYFGPGTRLTVT.

The rearrangement joins TRBV15 to TRBJ1-5; 8 positions agree with TRBD1. The CDR3 runs 16 residues. Trimming cost V 3 bases and J 7 bases; bases outside gene matches: 11. Germline V gives CDR1 LNHNV, CDR2 YYDKDF (reference sequence). The CDR3 is CATSRVEDRDNQPQHF. CDR3 DNA: TGTGCCACCAGCAGGGTCGAGGACAGGGATAACCAGCCCCAGCATTTT.

The CDR3 spells CASSFLFSGGTDTQYF. The CDR3 nucleotides are TGTGCCAGCAGTTTCCTCTTTTCCGGTGGCACAGATACGCAGTATTTT. This chain links TRBV28 with TRBJ2-3; D ambiguous. Germline V gives CDR1 MDHEN, CDR2 SYDVKM. Deletions cut 3 bases from V and 1 base from J, with 14 bases between. This CDR3 region has 16 residues.

The V gene is TRBV19, the J gene TRBJ2-7; maybe TRBD2 (6 bases). CDR3 length: 16 residues. Deletions cut 5 bases from V and 5 bases from J, with 22 bases between. Germline CDR1 LNHDA, CDR2 SQIVND (reference sequence). The CDR3 loop reads CASSSRRSGGSNEQYF. Here the CDR3 DNA reads TGTGCCAGTAGTTCCCGGAGATCCGGGGGATCAAACGAGCAGTACTTC.

This chain connects TRBV9 to TRBJ2-7, with a possible D match to TRBD2 (6 bases). From germline, CDR1 is SGDLS and CDR2 YYNGEE. This CDR3 has 12 amino acids. V lost 4 bases and J 4 bases, leaving 9 bases between the germline ends. The CDR3 bases are TGTGCCAGCAGCACCGGGGGTTACGAGCAGTACTTC. Its translation: CASSTGGYEQYF.

This chain uses TRBV28 with TRBJ1-3, with D maybe TRBD1 (5 bases). The CDR3 has 17 amino acids. Germline V CDR1 and CDR2: MDHEN, SYDVKM. V was trimmed by 3 bases and J by 2 bases, leaving 17 bases between them. The CDR3 region is CASSFSGQGRAGNTIYF. DNA of the CDR3: TGTGCCAGCAGTTTTAGTGGTCAGGGTAGGGCTGGAAACACCATATATTTT. The variable domain in full, completed from reference TRBV28 and TRBJ1-3, reads DVKVTQSSRYLVKRTGEKVFLECVQDMDHENMFWYRQDPGLGLRLIYFSYDVKMKEKGDIPEGYSVSREKKERFSLILESASTNQTSMYLCASSFSGQGRAGNTIYFGEGSWLTVV.

The chain has TRBV2 and TRBJ2-1; TRBD2 might be the D (6 bases). The CDR3 totals 15 residues. V shed 6 bases and J shed 0 bases, with 12 bases lying between them. Germline CDR1 SNHLY, CDR2 FYNNEI. CDR3 amino acids: CASSVADASYNEQFF. The CDR3 region has the DNA TGTGCCAGCAGCGTAGCGGATGCCTCCTACAATGAGCAGTTCTTC. Drawing the rest from reference TRBV2 and TRBJ2-1, the complete variable domain is EPEVTQTPSHQVTQMGQEVILRCVPISNHLYFYWYRQILGQKVEFLVSFYNNEISEKSEIFDDQFSVERPDGSNFTLKIRSTKLEDSAMYFCASSVADASYNEQFFGPGTRLTVL.

The chain joins TRBV5-1 to TRBJ1-1, with 7 bases matching TRBD1. V lost 4 bases to trimming and J lost 3 bases; unmatched junction nucleotides: 12. Germline CDR1 SGHRS, CDR2 YFSETQ. This CDR3 has 16 residues. The CDR3 is CASSAWSGRGDTEAFF. The CDR3, as DNA: TGCGCCAGCAGCGCCTGGTCTGGCAGGGGGGACACTGAAGCTTTCTTT.

This chain joins TRBV27 and TRBJ2-3, with a possible D match to TRBD2 (5 bases). This CDR3 comprises 14 residues. Germline lookup yields CDR1 MNHEY and CDR2 SMNVEV (reference sequence). V was pared by 6 bases and J by 1 base, with 11 bases between. The CDR3 bases are TGTGCCAGCAGCGTTGGAGGTGGCACAGATACGCAGTATTTT. The encoded protein is CASSVGGGTDTQYF.

In DNA, the CDR3 is TGTGCCAGTAGTCATCCGGGACAGGACTACACAGATACGCAGTATTTT. This encodes CASSHPGQDYTDTQYF. This chain connects TRBV19 to TRBJ2-3, with TRBD1 matching 8 bases. Trimming removed 5 bases from V and 2 bases from J; junction bases left unmatched: 9. Germline lookup yields CDR1 LNHDA and CDR2 SQIVND (reference sequence). The CDR3 runs to 16 residues. The whole variable domain, remainder taken from reference TRBV19 and TRBJ2-3, is DGGITQSPKYLFRKEGQNVTLSCEQNLNHDAMYWYRQDPGQGLRLIYYSQIVNDFQKGDIAEGYSVSREKKESFPLTVTSAQKNPTAFYLCASSHPGQDYTDTQYFGPGTRLTVL.

Worth noting for this clone: Possible read error: a much larger clone is one base away. The sample contains more than one DNA sequence encoding this CDR3. This rearrangement joins TRBV28 to TRBJ1-4, with D hard to call. Germline loops: CDR1 MDHEN, CDR2 SYDVKM. This CDR3 is 14 amino acids long. The V end was cut by 3 bases, the J end by 1 base, with 6 bases between. The CDR3 bases are TGTGCCAGCAGTTTCGGAGGAACTAATGAAAAACTGTTTTTT. As protein: CASSFGGTNEKLFF.

The table lists this clone with many counts. The rearrangement links TRBV19 to TRBJ2-7; TRBD2 matches at 11 bases. The V gene end was trimmed by 1 base and the J gene end by 0 bases; junction bases not matched to a gene: 5. The germline CDR1 and CDR2 sequences are LNHDA and SQIVND (reference sequence). The CDR3 is 17 residues long. DNA for the CDR3: TGTGCCAGTAGTATAGCTGGGACTAGCGGAAGCTCCTACGAGCAGTACTTC. The encoded protein is CASSIAGTSGSSYEQYF.

The V and J genes are TRBV6-5 and TRBJ2-3, with 7 bases identical to TRBD2. Germline CDR1 is MNHEY and CDR2 is SVGAGI. This CDR3 spans 13 amino acids. J lost 3 bases, V lost 11 bases, and 8 bases had no gene match. This CDR3 is CAWMRGGTDTQYF. The CDR3 nucleotides read TGTGCCTGGATGAGGGGAGGGACAGATACGCAGTATTTT.

The chain is built from TRBV18 and TRBJ2-2; D gene unclear. Trimming took 4 bases from V and 6 from J, leaving 6 bases between them. Germline V gives CDR1 KGHSH, CDR2 LQKENI. This CDR3 has 12 amino acids. The CDR3 nucleotides read TGTGCCAGCTCACAGACTCCCGGGGAGCTGTTTTTT. Translated: CASSQTPGELFF.

Many counts were recorded for this clone. The sample carries other DNA sequences with the same CDR3. The chain has TRBV7-7 and TRBJ2-1; 12 positions match TRBD2. The CDR3 spans 16 residues. V lost 3 bases, J lost 5 bases, and 5 bases stayed unmatched. CDR1 is SSHAT and CDR2 is FNYEAQ in the germline V gene (reference sequence). This CDR3 is CASSLGLAGGDNEQFF. For the CDR3, the DNA is TGTGCCAGCAGCTTGGGTCTAGCGGGAGGGGACAATGAGCAGTTCTTC. The full variable domain, rest sourced from reference TRBV7-7 and TRBJ2-1, is GAGVSQSPRYKVTKRGQDVTLRCDPISSHATLYWYQQALGQGPEFLTYFNYEAQPDKSGLPSDRFSAERPEGSISTLTIQRTEQRDSAMYRCASSLGLAGGDNEQFFGPGTRLTVL.

The rearrangement uses TRBV5-8 and TRBJ2-3; D gene unclear. V was cut by 1 base and J by 4 bases, with 10 bases left in between. The CDR3 loop spans 14 amino acids. Germline CDR1 reads SGHTS; CDR2 reads YDEGEE. CDR3 loop: CASSLNVGSDTQYF. The CDR3 region has the DNA TGTGCCAGCAGCTTGAATGTGGGGTCAGATACGCAGTATTTT.

This clone was counted between two and nine times. The chain carries TRBV13 and TRBJ2-3; TRBD2 matches at 12 bases. CDR3 length: 15 residues. V lost 5 bases to trimming and J lost 6 bases; unmatched junction nucleotides: 6. The germline V gene has CDR1 PRHDT and CDR2 FYEKMQ (reference sequence). CDR3 DNA sequence: TGTGCCAGCAGCCGACTAGCGGGAGAATATGATACGCAGTATTTT. Translating gives CASSRLAGEYDTQYF.